The 6 T cell receptor beta chains presented below share a single source sample, sequenced in a study of blood T cell repertoires in COVID-19 (dated by TCRdb to about 2020). Receptor libraries were prepared by the immunoSEQ multiplex PCR assay. TCRdb holds this immuneACCESS table with in-frame rearrangements only. Some clones are missing; in checked studies, unresolved V genes explain under half, and the rest has no known cause. The table for this sample lists 270,000 or so clones; approximately 82% of them were counted only once. The ten largest make up less than 4% of the sample. Input material: peripheral blood. The receptors come from a woman aged 18-30 years with acute or convalescent COVID-19.

The chain is built from TRBV11-2 and TRBJ2-5; 10 bases line up with TRBD2. In germline, CDR1 is SGHAT, CDR2 FQNNGV. The length of the CDR3 is 16 residues. The trim removed 5 bases at V and 6 bases at J, leaving 12 bases unmatched. The CDR3 region is CASSRGSGRAEKTQYF. In DNA form, the CDR3 reads TGTGCCAGCAGCCGCGGGAGCGGGAGGGCCGAAAAGACCCAGTACTTC.

This clone appeared once. This chain connects TRBV28 to TRBJ1-1; TRBD1 matches 9 bases. Germline loops: CDR1 MDHEN, CDR2 SYDVKM. The CDR3 is 18 amino acids. V was clipped by 3 bases and J by 3 bases; unmatched bases: 14. This chain's CDR3 is CASSFATGGQEWDTEAFF. CDR3 nucleotide sequence: TGTGCCAGCAGTTTTGCGACAGGGGGGCAGGAATGGGACACTGAAGCTTTCTTT.

The chain recombines TRBV6-2 or TRBV6-3 with TRBJ2-1, with unresolved D. The CDR3 sequence is 16 residues long. In germline, CDR1 is MNHEY, CDR2 SVGEGT. The V end was cut by 0 bases, the J end by 5 bases, with 14 bases between. CDR3: CASSYSMYLLDNEQFF. The CDR3 DNA follows: TGTGCCAGCAGTTACTCGATGTACCTTCTAGACAATGAGCAGTTCTTC.

The gene calls are TRBV19 and TRBJ1-5; D gene uncertain. Germline loops: CDR1 LNHDA, CDR2 SQIVND (reference sequence). This CDR3 contains 13 residues. The germline V and J ends were trimmed by 7 bases and 6 bases, with 13 bases remaining between them. As DNA, the CDR3 is TGTGCCAGTACGAGCGGCGTAGGTCAGCCCCAGCATTTT. Translation: CASTSGVGQPQHF.

The chain has TRBV6-5 and TRBJ2-1; D is perhaps TRBD2 (6 bases). The CDR3 sequence is 13 residues long. V lost 2 bases, J lost 15 bases, and 17 bases lay in between. Looked up from germline, CDR1 is MNHEY and CDR2 is SVGAGI. This chain's CDR3 is CASSYTTTGSPFF. The DNA of the CDR3 is TGTGCCAGCAGTTACACTACCACCGGGAGTCCGTTCTTC.

V and J are TRBV7-3 and TRBJ2-1; D call uncertain. Trimming took off 1 base at V and 10 bases at J, with 14 bases between the two ends. The V gene's germline CDR1 is SGHTA and CDR2 FQGTGA. This CDR3 region has 14 residues. The CDR3: CASSLIGQSGEQFF. The CDR3 DNA reads TGTGCCAGCAGCTTAATTGGCCAATCCGGGGAGCAGTTCTTC.